This T cell receptor beta chain was found in a study of shared clonotypes between healthy human individuals. The method was immunoSEQ multiplex PCR; TCRdb's version includes in-frame clones alone and lacks a portion of them. The table lists a few million clones, just under 95% of them singletons, with 0.37% in the top ten. Germline V gene data show CDR1 as MGHRA and CDR2 as YSYEKL. The CDR3 sequence is 13 residues long. V trimming: 4 bases; J trimming: 2 bases; junction bases outside the gene matches: 1. A CD45RA+ naive subset and a CD45RA-negative memory subset were split from CD4+ cells. The chain couples TRBV4-1 to TRBJ2-5; 7 bases map to TRBD1. This TCR derives from a man younger than 35 in good health. Some clones in this sample may be carry-over from other donors' samples. The material sequenced was naive CD4+ T cells from PBMCs. The subset was: CD45RA+ positively selected. The CDR3 nucleotides read TGCGCCAGCAGCCGGGGACAGCAAGAGACCCAGTACTTC. This encodes CASSRGQQETQYF.